Shown below are 16 T cell receptor beta chains from a single sample sequenced in a study of T cell responses to AZD1222 COVID-19 vaccine. TCRdb's table, derived via immunoSEQ multiplex PCR, lists solely in-frame clones and lacks some. The data hold 180,000 or so clones, with around 90% observed a single time. Sequenced here: peripheral blood, sampled 28 days after the second AZD1222 dose. These receptors came from an adult who received the AZD1222 COVID-19 vaccine.

This clone was observed a single time. V gene TRBV6-5 combines with J gene TRBJ2-7; TRBD1 agrees at 10 bases. Germline values: CDR1 MNHEY, CDR2 SVGAGI. This CDR3 has 14 residues. With V trimmed by 7 bases and J by 6 bases, 9 bases remained unmatched. DNA of the CDR3: TGTGCCAGCATCACCGGGACAGGGGCCCTCGAGCAGTACTTC. It specifies CASITGTGALEQYF.

The chain couples TRBV5-5 to TRBJ2-7; TRBD1 or TRBD2 may be the D gene (5 bases each). This CDR3 comprises 14 residues. From germline, CDR1 is SGHKS and CDR2 YYEKEE (reference sequence). V lost 1 base and J lost 3, with 11 bases in between. The CDR3 bases are TGTGCCAGCAGCTTGCGGGGCCAGAACTACGAGCAGTACTTC. It translates to CASSLRGQNYEQYF. Complete variable domain (other parts from reference TRBV5-5 and TRBJ2-7): DAGVTQSPTHLIKTRGQQVTLRCSPISGHKSVSWYQQVLGQGPQFIFQYYEKEERGRGNFPDRFSARQFPNYSSELNVNALLLGDSALYLCASSLRGQNYEQYFGPGTRLTVT.

The rearrangement joins TRBV12-3 or TRBV12-4 to TRBJ2-3; D is undetermined. The V gene lost 5 bases and the J gene lost 4 bases, with 7 bases spanning the gap. This CDR3 spans 12 amino acids. The CDR3 spells CASSPTSDTQYF. The CDR3 bases are TGTGCCAGCAGTCCCACATCAGATACGCAGTATTTT.

The genes are TRBV19 and TRBJ1-5; D remains unclear. The V gene lost 5 bases and the J gene lost 6 bases, with 17 bases spanning the gap. The CDR3 covers 15 residues. From germline, CDR1 is LNHDA and CDR2 SQIVND (reference sequence). This chain's CDR3 is CASSSVEGRLQPQHF. CDR3 nucleotides: TGTGCCAGTAGTTCTGTCGAGGGCAGACTTCAGCCCCAGCATTTT.

The chain couples TRBV28 to TRBJ2-2; D is unclear. The germline V gene encodes CDR1 MDHEN and CDR2 SYDVKM. The CDR3 is 17 amino acids. V was pared by 2 bases and J by 4 bases, with 17 bases between. CDR3 sequence reads: CASSLTFAQLGTGELFF. The CDR3 DNA sequence: TGTGCCAGCAGTTTAACATTTGCCCAATTAGGCACCGGGGAGCTGTTTTTT.

The chain joins TRBV4-1 to TRBJ1-6; D is perhaps TRBD1 (6 bases). The CDR3 consists of 15 residues. Trimming pared 8 bases from V and 0 bases from J, leaving 11 bases between. Per the germline V gene, CDR1 is MGHRA and CDR2 is YSYEKL. CDR3 nucleotides: TGCGCCAGCCGACAGGTTGGCTCCTATAATTCACCCCTCCACTTT. It is translated as CASRQVGSYNSPLHF.

The rearrangement uses TRBV27 and TRBJ1-4, with TRBD1 as a possible D gene (5 bases). V gave up 6 bases and J gave up 5 bases, with 16 bases separating them. The CDR3 is 15 residues long. The V gene's germline CDR1 is MNHEY and CDR2 SMNVEV (reference sequence). The CDR3 here is CASSLWRGSNEKLFF. CDR3 bases: TGTGCCAGCAGCCTGTGGCGGGGGTCGAATGAAAAACTGTTTTTT.

The J gene is TRBJ2-2, the V gene TRBV5-1; no firm D call. CDR3 length: 15 amino acids. Germline assignment: CDR1 SGHRS and CDR2 YFSETQ. Trimming left V 4 bases short and J 0 bases short, with 10 bases between. Here the CDR3 DNA reads TGCGCCAGCAGCCTGGGTGACGCGAACACCGGGGAGCTGTTTTTT. Translated, it gives CASSLGDANTGELFF.

This chain joins TRBV6-5 and TRBJ2-1; D is perhaps TRBD2 (6 bases). The CDR3 sequence is 15 residues long. Germline CDR1 and CDR2: MNHEY and SVGAGI. Deletions cut 9 bases from V and 4 bases from J, with 19 bases between. This CDR3 is CASKSPATSYNEQFF. The CDR3 DNA reads as TGTGCCAGTAAGTCCCCTGCGACTAGTTACAATGAGCAGTTCTTC.

This clone appeared a single time. The chain carries TRBV6-5 and TRBJ1-1; D not resolved. Trimming took off 0 bases at V and 0 bases at J, with 8 bases between the two ends. This CDR3 region has 15 residues. Germline assignment: CDR1 MNHEY and CDR2 SVGAGI. CDR3 DNA sequence: TGTGCCAGCAGTTACTCGAACTTGCTGAACACTGAAGCTTTCTTT. Translated: CASSYSNLLNTEAFF.

The J gene is TRBJ2-3, the V gene TRBV19, with 7 nucleotides matching TRBD2. V shed 7 bases and J 2 bases; nucleotides not matched to a gene: 6. The germline gives CDR1 LNHDA, CDR2 SQIVND (reference sequence). CDR3 length: 14 residues. CDR3 sequence: CASKGTTPTDTQYF. The CDR3 DNA reads as TGTGCCAGTAAAGGGACTACTCCCACAGATACGCAGTATTTT.

The J gene is TRBJ2-2, the V gene TRBV5-4; 8 nucleotides agree with TRBD1. The junction had 3 bases not matched to a gene; V was cut back by 4 bases and J by 4 bases. Germline CDR1 is SGHNT and CDR2 is YYREEE (reference sequence). CDR3 size: 14 residues. As DNA, the CDR3 is TGTGCCAGCAGCCGGACAGGGCTCACCGGGGAGCTGTTTTTT. It codes for CASSRTGLTGELFF.

This clone was seen more than once but under ten times. This rearrangement joins TRBV7-9 to TRBJ2-7; D unclear. V shed 1 base and J shed 3 bases, with 10 bases lying between them. This CDR3 region has 14 residues. Germline V CDR1 and CDR2: SEHNR, FQNEAQ (reference sequence). CDR3 sequence: CASSLGIGNYEQYF. CDR3 nucleotides: TGTGCCAGCAGCTTAGGAATAGGTAACTACGAGCAGTACTTC.

J is TRBJ2-1 and V is TRBV27; D perhaps matches TRBD1 (5 bases). V lost 6 bases to trimming and J lost 3 bases, with 15 bases between them. CDR3 length equals 15 residues. Germline V gives CDR1 MNHEY, CDR2 SMNVEV (reference sequence). The CDR3 reads CASSAGSPRYNEQFF. The DNA of the CDR3 is TGTGCCAGCAGCGCAGGGTCCCCCCGCTACAATGAGCAGTTCTTC.

V and J are TRBV7-9 and TRBJ1-5; possible D gene TRBD1, 6 bases. The CDR3 totals 16 residues. V lost 1 base and J 3 bases, leaving 13 bases between the germline ends. Germline V lookup: CDR1 SEHNR, CDR2 FQNEAQ (reference sequence). The CDR3 region is CASSLVLGGANQPQHF. CDR3 sequence (DNA): TGTGCCAGCAGCTTAGTTTTGGGGGGCGCCAATCAGCCCCAGCATTTT.

V and J are TRBV3-1 (or the pseudogene TRBV3-2) and TRBJ2-7; a weak D match, TRBD2 (5 bases). Germline lookup yields CDR1 LGHDT and CDR2 YNNKEL (reference sequence). Trimming cost V 3 bases and J 5 bases, with 26 bases left between them. CDR3 length equals 18 residues. The CDR3 coding sequence is TGTGCCAGCAGCCATGACACGGGATCACGATTCGGTTTTGACGAGCAGTACTTC. This codes for CASSHDTGSRFGFDEQYF.